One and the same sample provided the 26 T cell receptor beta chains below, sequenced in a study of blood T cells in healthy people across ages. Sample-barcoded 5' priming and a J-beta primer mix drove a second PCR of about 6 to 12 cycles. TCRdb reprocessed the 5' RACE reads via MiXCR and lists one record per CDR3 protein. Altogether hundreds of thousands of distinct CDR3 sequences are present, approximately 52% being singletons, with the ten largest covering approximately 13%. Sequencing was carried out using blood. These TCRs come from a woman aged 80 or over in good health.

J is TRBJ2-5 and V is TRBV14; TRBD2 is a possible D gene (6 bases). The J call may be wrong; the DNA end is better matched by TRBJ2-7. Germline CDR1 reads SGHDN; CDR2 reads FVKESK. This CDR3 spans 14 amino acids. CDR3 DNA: TGTGCCAGCAACCCCGGAGGAGGGTCGGGCGAGCAGTACTTC. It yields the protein CASNPGGGSGEQYF.

The CDR3 bases are TGCGCCAGCACGGGCAGTGAGGGAATAATGAACACTGAAGCTTTCTTT. Its protein product is CASTGSEGIMNTEAFF. The chain uses TRBV4-1 and TRBJ1-1; no definite D call. CDR1 and CDR2 from the germline V gene are MGHRA and YSYEKL. V was trimmed by 7 bases and J by 0 bases, leaving 18 bases between them. The CDR3 covers 16 residues.

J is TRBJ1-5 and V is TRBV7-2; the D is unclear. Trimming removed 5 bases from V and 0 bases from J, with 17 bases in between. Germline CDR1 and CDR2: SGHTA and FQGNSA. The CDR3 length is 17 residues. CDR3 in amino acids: CASSLRPEQYSNQPQHF. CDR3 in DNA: TGTGCCAGCAGCCTACGCCCGGAACAGTATAGCAATCAGCCCCAGCATTTT.

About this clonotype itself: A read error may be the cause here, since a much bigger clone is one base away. The CDR3 DNA is TGCGCCAGCAGCTTGGACGCAGGGAATCGGCCCCAGCATTTT. Translation: CASSLDAGNRPQHF. The J gene is TRBJ1-5, the V gene TRBV5-1; a weak D match, TRBD1 (5 bases). Germline CDR1 reads SGHRS; CDR2 reads YFSETQ. There are 14 residues in the CDR3.

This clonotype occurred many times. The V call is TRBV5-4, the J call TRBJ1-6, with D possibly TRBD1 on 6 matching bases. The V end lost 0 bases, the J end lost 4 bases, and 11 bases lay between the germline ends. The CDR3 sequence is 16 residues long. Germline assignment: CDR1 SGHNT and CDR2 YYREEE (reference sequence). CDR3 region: CASSLDRVGYNSPLHF. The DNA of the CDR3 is TGTGCCAGCAGCTTGGACAGGGTGGGGTATAATTCACCCCTCCACTTT.

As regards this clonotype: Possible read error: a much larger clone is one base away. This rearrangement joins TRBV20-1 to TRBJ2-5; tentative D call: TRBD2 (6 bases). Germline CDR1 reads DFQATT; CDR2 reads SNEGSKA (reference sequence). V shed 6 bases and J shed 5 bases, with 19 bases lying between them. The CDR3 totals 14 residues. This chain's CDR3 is CSAPEILAGETQYF. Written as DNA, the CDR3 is TGCAGTGCCCCGGAGATACTGGCGGGGGAGACCCAGTACTTC.

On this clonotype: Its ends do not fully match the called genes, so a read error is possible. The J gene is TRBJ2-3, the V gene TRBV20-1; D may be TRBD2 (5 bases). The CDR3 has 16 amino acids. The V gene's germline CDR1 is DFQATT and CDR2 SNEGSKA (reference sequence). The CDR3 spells CSARGSGRSFGDTQYF. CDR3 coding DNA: TGCAGCGCTAGAGGGAGCGGCAGATCCTTCGGAGATACGCAGTATTTT.

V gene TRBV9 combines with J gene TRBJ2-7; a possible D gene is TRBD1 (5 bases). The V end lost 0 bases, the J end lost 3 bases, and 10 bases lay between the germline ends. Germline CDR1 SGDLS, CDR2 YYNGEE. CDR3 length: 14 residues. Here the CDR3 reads CASSVGDRVYEQYF. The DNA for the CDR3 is TGTGCCAGCAGCGTAGGAGACAGAGTCTACGAGCAGTACTTC.

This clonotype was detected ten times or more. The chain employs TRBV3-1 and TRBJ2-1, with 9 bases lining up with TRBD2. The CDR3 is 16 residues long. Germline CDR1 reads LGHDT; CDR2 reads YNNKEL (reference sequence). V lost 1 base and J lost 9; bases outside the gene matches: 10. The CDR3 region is CASSQGPQRGVFEQFF. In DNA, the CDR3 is TGTGCCAGCAGCCAAGGTCCCCAGCGGGGGGTGTTTGAGCAGTTCTTC.

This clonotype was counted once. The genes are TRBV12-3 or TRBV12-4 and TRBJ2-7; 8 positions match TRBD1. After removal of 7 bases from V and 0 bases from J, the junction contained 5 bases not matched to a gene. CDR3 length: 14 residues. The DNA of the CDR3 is TGTGCCAGCACCCTGACAGGGGACTCCTACGAGCAGTACTTC. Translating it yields CASTLTGDSYEQYF.

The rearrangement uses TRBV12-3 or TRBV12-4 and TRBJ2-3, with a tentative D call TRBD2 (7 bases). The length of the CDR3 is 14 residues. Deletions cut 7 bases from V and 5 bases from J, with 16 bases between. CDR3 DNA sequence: TGTGCCAGCATTAAAGGGGGGGCGGGAGATACGCAGTATTTT. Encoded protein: CASIKGGAGDTQYF.

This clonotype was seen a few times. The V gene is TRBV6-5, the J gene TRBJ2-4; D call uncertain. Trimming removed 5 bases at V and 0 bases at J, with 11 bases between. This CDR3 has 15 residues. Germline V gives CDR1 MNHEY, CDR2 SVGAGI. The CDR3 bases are TGTGCCAGCAGTCCGGAGTTCCTAGCCAAAAACATTCAGTACTTC. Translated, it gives CASSPEFLAKNIQYF.

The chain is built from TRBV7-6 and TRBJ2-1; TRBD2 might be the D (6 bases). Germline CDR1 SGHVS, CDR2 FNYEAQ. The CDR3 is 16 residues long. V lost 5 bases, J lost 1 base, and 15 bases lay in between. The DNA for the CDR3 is TGTGCCAGCAGCACAATCCCTAGCGTATCCTACAATGAGCAGTTCTTC. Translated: CASSTIPSVSYNEQFF.

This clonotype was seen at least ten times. Here the CDR3 reads CASGDALFYEQYF. In nucleotides, the CDR3 is TGTGCCAGCGGGGACGCGCTCTTCTACGAGCAGTACTTC. This chain links TRBV13 with TRBJ2-7; D may match TRBD1 or TRBD2 (5 bases each). The CDR3 length is 13 residues. Germline V gene sequence: CDR1 PRHDT, CDR2 FYEKMQ (reference sequence). The V gene lost 8 bases and the J gene lost 3 bases, with 14 bases spanning the gap.

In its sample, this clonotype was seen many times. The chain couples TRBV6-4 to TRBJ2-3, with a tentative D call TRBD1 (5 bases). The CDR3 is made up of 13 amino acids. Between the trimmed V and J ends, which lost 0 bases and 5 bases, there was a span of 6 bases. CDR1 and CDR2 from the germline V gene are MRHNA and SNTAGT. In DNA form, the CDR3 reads TGTGCCAGCAGTGACTCAGGACAAGATACGCAGTATTTT. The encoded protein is CASSDSGQDTQYF.

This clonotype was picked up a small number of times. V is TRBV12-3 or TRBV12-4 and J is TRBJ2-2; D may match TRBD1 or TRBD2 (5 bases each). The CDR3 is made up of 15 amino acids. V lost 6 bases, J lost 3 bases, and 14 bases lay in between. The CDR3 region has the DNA TGTGCCAGCAGCCAACGGGACGGCCACACCGGGGAGCTGTTTTTT. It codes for CASSQRDGHTGELFF.

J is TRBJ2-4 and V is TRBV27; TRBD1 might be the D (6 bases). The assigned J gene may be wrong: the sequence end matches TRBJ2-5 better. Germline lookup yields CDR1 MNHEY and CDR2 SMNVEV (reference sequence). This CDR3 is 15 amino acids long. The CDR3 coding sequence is TGTGCCAGCAGTTTGGGGGCAGGATACGACGAGACCCAGTACTTC. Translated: CASSLGAGYDETQYF.

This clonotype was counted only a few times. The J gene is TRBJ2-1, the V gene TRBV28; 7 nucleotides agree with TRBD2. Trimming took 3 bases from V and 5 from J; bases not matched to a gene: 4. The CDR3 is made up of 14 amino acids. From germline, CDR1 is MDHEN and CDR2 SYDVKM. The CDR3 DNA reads TGTGCCAGCAGTTTCCTAGCGGAAAACAATGAGCAGTTCTTC. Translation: CASSFLAENNEQFF.

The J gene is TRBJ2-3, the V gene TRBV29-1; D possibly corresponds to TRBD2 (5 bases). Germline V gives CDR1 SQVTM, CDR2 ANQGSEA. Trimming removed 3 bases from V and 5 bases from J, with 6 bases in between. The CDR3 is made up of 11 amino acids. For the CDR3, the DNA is TGCAGCGTTGACCGGGGAGATACGCAGTATTTT. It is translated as CSVDRGDTQYF.

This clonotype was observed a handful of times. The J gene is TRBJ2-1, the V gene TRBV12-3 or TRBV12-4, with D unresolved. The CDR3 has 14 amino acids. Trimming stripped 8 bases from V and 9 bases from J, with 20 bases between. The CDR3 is CASAKRDKVSEQFF. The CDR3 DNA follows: TGTGCCAGCGCGAAAAGGGATAAGGTCAGTGAGCAGTTCTTC.

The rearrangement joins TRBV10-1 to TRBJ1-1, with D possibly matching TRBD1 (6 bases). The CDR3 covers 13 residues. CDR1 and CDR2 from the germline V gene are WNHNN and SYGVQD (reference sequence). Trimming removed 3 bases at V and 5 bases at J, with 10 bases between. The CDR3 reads CASSEGGATEAFF. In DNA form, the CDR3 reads TGCGCCAGCAGTGAAGGGGGGGCGACTGAAGCTTTCTTT.

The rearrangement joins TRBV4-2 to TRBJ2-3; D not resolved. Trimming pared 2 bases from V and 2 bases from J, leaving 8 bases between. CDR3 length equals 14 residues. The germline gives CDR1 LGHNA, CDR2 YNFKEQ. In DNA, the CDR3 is TGTGCCAGCAGCCAAATGACTTACACAGATACGCAGTATTTT. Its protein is CASSQMTYTDTQYF.

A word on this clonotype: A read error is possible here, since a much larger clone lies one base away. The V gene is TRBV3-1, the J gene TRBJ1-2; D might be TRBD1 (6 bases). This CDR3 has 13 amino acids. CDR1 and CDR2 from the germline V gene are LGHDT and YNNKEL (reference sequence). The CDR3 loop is CAGSLQGLDGYTF. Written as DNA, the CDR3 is TGTGCCGGCAGCCTACAGGGTTTGGATGGCTACACCTTC.

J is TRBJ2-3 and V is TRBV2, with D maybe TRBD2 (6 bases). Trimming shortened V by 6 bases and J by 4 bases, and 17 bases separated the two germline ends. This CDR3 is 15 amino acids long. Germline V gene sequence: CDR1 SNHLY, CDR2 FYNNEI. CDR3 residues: CASRRLVNPPDTQYF. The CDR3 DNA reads TGTGCCAGCAGGAGACTAGTTAACCCACCAGATACGCAGTATTTT.

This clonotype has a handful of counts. As DNA, the CDR3 is TGTGCCACCAGTGATTGGGACCCCGCGAACACCGGGGAGCTGTTTTTT. Translated: CATSDWDPANTGELFF. The chain links TRBV24-1 to TRBJ2-2; D possibly uses TRBD1 or TRBD2 (5 bases each). V was cut by 2 bases and J by 0 bases, with 9 bases left in between. Per germline, CDR1 KGHDR and CDR2 SFDVKD. This CDR3 has 16 residues.

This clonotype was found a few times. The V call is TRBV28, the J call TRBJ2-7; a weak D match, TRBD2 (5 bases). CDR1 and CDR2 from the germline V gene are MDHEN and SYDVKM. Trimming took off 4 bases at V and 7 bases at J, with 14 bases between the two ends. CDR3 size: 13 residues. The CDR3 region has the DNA TGTGCCAGCAGTTCGGGGAGTCCGAATGAGCAGTACTTC. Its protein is CASSSGSPNEQYF. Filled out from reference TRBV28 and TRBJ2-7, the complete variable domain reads DVKVTQSSRYLVKRTGEKVFLECVQDMDHENMFWYRQDPGLGLRLIYFSYDVKMKEKGDIPEGYSVSREKKERFSLILESASTNQTSMYLCASSSGSPNEQYFGPGTRLTVT.